This passage covers 19 T cell receptor beta chains from one sample sequenced in a study of graft-versus-host responses after intestinal transplantation. This table comes from immunoSEQ multiplex PCR, and its TCRdb copy is limited to in-frame clones, with some not included. This sample has around 78,000 clones, with roughly 84% found just once. Their antigen targets remain unknown. The sequenced sample was unstimulated CD8+ T cells sorted from spleen or lymph node cells, obtained before transplant. The receptors shown here come from a human donor who was the organ donor for an intestinal transplant.

The chain combines TRBV28 with TRBJ2-7; D possibly corresponds to TRBD1 (6 bases). Germline V lookup: CDR1 MDHEN, CDR2 SYDVKM. CDR3 length: 12 residues. V was pared by 6 bases and J by 2 bases, with 8 bases between. CDR3 DNA: TGTGCCAGCAGCAGGGGACCCTACGAGCAGTACTTC. Translation: CASSRGPYEQYF.

The V gene is TRBV6-5, the J gene TRBJ1-1, with D perhaps TRBD1 (6 bases). CDR3 length equals 14 residues. The V and J ends lost 5 bases and 11 bases respectively, with 21 bases between them. Germline V CDR1 and CDR2: MNHEY, SVGAGI. CDR3 amino acids: CASSNRQAPVWAFF. The CDR3, as DNA: TGTGCCAGCAGTAACCGACAGGCCCCCGTTTGGGCTTTCTTT.

This sequence joins TRBV28 and TRBJ1-2; a possible D gene is TRBD1 (6 bases). Per germline, CDR1 MDHEN and CDR2 SYDVKM. V was trimmed by 5 bases and J by 3 bases, leaving 13 bases between them. The CDR3 sequence is 14 residues long. CDR3: CASSTLTGYYGYTF. The CDR3 nucleotides read TGTGCCAGCAGTACACTGACAGGCTACTATGGCTACACCTTC.

V and J are TRBV4-1 and TRBJ1-5; D call uncertain. The germline V gene encodes CDR1 MGHRA and CDR2 YSYEKL. This CDR3 spans 13 amino acids. The V gene lost 0 bases and the J gene lost 6 bases, with 6 bases spanning the gap. The CDR3 here is CASSQDLAQPQHF. The CDR3 nucleotides read TGCGCCAGCAGCCAAGATTTGGCTCAGCCCCAGCATTTT.

The chain links TRBV5-1 to TRBJ2-5, with a possible D match to TRBD2 (7 bases). The V gene lost 4 bases and the J gene lost 4 bases, with 14 bases spanning the gap. The length of the CDR3 is 14 residues. CDR1 SGHRS and CDR2 YFSETQ come from the germline V gene. This chain's CDR3 is CASSPEGGAETQYF. CDR3 DNA sequence: TGCGCCAGCAGCCCGGAGGGGGGGGCAGAGACCCAGTACTTC.

The count of this clone is one. The chain has TRBV5-1 and TRBJ2-7; TRBD1 might be the D (5 bases). The CDR3 runs to 16 residues. Trimming stripped 0 bases from V and 0 bases from J, with 13 bases between. Germline V gene lookup returns CDR1 SGHRS and CDR2 YFSETQ. In DNA, the CDR3 is TGCGCCAGCAGCTTGGAGGCAGGGCCCAGCTCCTACGAGCAGTACTTC. Its protein product is CASSLEAGPSSYEQYF.

This chain connects TRBV14 to TRBJ1-2, with D unresolved. V was clipped by 4 bases and J by 4 bases, with 13 bases between them. Looked up from germline, CDR1 is SGHDN and CDR2 is FVKESK. The CDR3 contains 14 residues. CDR3 in DNA: TGTGCCAGCAGCCCAGAGCCGGGATCCTATGGCTACACCTTC. The encoded protein is CASSPEPGSYGYTF.

This clone appeared once. The CDR3: CASSLKIDTDTQYF. CDR3 DNA: TGTGCCAGCAGCTTAAAGATCGACACAGATACGCAGTATTTT. The V and J genes are TRBV7-8 and TRBJ2-3; no definite D call. Trimming pared 2 bases from V and 2 bases from J, leaving 8 bases between. CDR1 and CDR2 (germline): SGHVS, FQNEAQ. The CDR3 covers 14 residues.

This chain uses TRBV10-3 with TRBJ2-1; 7 nucleotides agree with TRBD2. Germline V gene lookup returns CDR1 ENHRY and CDR2 SYGVKD. Losses at the gene ends were 9 bases for V and 0 bases for J; bases not matched to a gene: 11. This CDR3 has 16 residues. CDR3 DNA sequence: TGTGCCATTGGGACTAATGAAAAGAGCTCCTACAATGAGCAGTTCTTC. Translating gives CAIGTNEKSSYNEQFF.

The V gene is TRBV10-2, the J gene TRBJ2-3; no reliable D call. Trimming took off 2 bases at V and 0 bases at J, with 6 bases between the two ends. This CDR3 has 14 residues. The germline gives CDR1 WSHSY, CDR2 SAAADI. CDR3 amino acids: CASSESLSTDTQYF. The CDR3 DNA is TGCGCCAGCAGTGAGAGCCTGAGCACAGATACGCAGTATTTT.

The chain joins TRBV28 to TRBJ1-5, with D hard to call. The germline gives CDR1 MDHEN, CDR2 SYDVKM. Trimming stripped 5 bases from V and 0 bases from J, with 23 bases between. The CDR3 has 19 amino acids. The CDR3 coding sequence is TGTGCCAGCAGTCCATCGTCTCCGAAAAGCCAAGATAGCAATCAGCCCCAGCATTTT. Residues: CASSPSSPKSQDSNQPQHF.

V usage is TRBV2 and J usage is TRBJ2-1, with TRBD2 as a possible D gene (5 bases). The length of the CDR3 is 16 residues. Trimming removed 1 base at V and 4 bases at J, with 14 bases between. Germline lookup yields CDR1 SNHLY and CDR2 FYNNEI. CDR3: CASSEVQRTLYNEQFF. CDR3 sequence (DNA): TGTGCCAGCAGTGAAGTTCAGAGGACTCTATACAATGAGCAGTTCTTC.

The chain links TRBV6-5 to TRBJ1-6, with 7 bases identical to TRBD1. Germline V lookup: CDR1 MNHEY, CDR2 SVGAGI. J was trimmed by 6 bases and V by 5 bases; bases with no gene match: 7. The CDR3 has 15 residues. CDR3 coding DNA: TGTGCCAGCAGTCTAAGACACAGGGGTAATTCACCCCTCCACTTT. This encodes CASSLRHRGNSPLHF.

On this clone itself: One end of the junction varies from germline; a read error may be responsible. The chain joins TRBV6-5 to TRBJ1-2; D is unclear. CDR3 length: 11 amino acids. Germline lookup yields CDR1 MNHEY and CDR2 SVGAGI. The CDR3 DNA follows: TGTGCCGGCAGTTTGGGCTATGGCTACACCTTC. It is translated as CAGSLGYGYTF.

The genes are TRBV5-5 and TRBJ1-3; weak D call: TRBD1 (6 bases). This CDR3 has 15 residues. The V gene's germline CDR1 is SGHKS and CDR2 YYEKEE (reference sequence). The V end lost 0 bases, the J end lost 6 bases, and 13 bases lay between the germline ends. The DNA for the CDR3 is TGTGCCAGCAGCTTGGCAGGGGTCCTTGAAAACACCATATATTTT. Translation: CASSLAGVLENTIYF.

The rearrangement joins TRBV6-5 to TRBJ1-2; D possibly corresponds to TRBD1 (5 bases). Germline CDR1 reads MNHEY; CDR2 reads SVGAGI. The V and J ends lost 0 bases and 5 bases respectively, with 16 bases between them. The CDR3 is 16 residues long. The CDR3 loop is CASSYSSSQRQYGYTF. CDR3 nucleotides: TGTGCCAGCAGTTACTCAAGTTCCCAGAGACAGTATGGCTACACCTTC.

J is TRBJ2-1 and V is TRBV27, with D maybe TRBD1 (5 bases). Germline lookup yields CDR1 MNHEY and CDR2 SMNVEV (reference sequence). There are 14 residues in the CDR3. The V gene lost 2 bases and the J gene lost 4 bases, with 9 bases spanning the gap. The CDR3 sequence is CASSLGDRYNEQFF. CDR3 bases: TGTGCCAGCAGTTTAGGAGACAGATACAATGAGCAGTTCTTC.

The chain carries TRBV27 and TRBJ2-1, with 11 bases fitting TRBD2. CDR3 length: 15 residues. V lost 8 bases, J lost 2 bases, and 5 bases stayed unmatched. From germline, CDR1 is MNHEY and CDR2 SMNVEV (reference sequence). The CDR3 DNA follows: TGTGCCAGCGGGAATAGCGGGGGGGCCTACAATGAGCAGTTCTTC. Translating gives CASGNSGGAYNEQFF.

CDR3 in amino acids: CASSLARGLADTQYF. CDR3 DNA: TGTGCCAGCAGCTTGGCCAGAGGGCTGGCAGATACGCAGTATTTT. The chain combines TRBV5-6 with TRBJ2-3; maybe TRBD2 (5 bases). V gave up 0 bases and J gave up 4 bases, with 12 bases separating them. The germline CDR1 and CDR2 sequences are SGHDT and YYEEEE. The CDR3 is made up of 15 amino acids. The variable domain in full, completed from reference TRBV5-6 and TRBJ2-3, reads DAGVTQSPTHLIKTRGQQVTLRCSPKSGHDTVSWYQQALGQGPQFIFQYYEEEERQRGNFPDRFSGHQFPNYSSELNVNALLLGDSALYLCASSLARGLADTQYFGPGTRLTVL.